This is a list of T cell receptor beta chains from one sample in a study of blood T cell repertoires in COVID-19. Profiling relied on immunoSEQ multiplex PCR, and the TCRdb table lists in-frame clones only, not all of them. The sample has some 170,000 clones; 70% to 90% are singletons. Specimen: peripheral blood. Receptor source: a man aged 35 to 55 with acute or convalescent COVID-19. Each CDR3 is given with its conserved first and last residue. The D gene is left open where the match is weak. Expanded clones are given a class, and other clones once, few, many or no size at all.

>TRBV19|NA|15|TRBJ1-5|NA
TGTGCCAGTAGTCCAATAACTAGGGGCAATCAGCCCCAGCATTTT
CASSPITRGNQPQHF
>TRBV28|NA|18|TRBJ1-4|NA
TGTGCCAGCAGTTCGGGCGGGGTATTAGGCGTCGGTTATGAAAAACTGTTTTTT
CASSSGGVLGVGYEKLFF
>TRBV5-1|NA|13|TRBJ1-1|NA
TGCGCCAGCAGGATCGGACAGAACACTGAAGCTTTCTTT
CASRIGQNTEAFF
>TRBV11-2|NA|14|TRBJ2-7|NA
TGTGCCAGCAGCTGGATAGGGGATCGATACGAGCAGTACTTC
CASSWIGDRYEQYF
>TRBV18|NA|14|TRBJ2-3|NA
TGTGCCAGCTCACCGGACACCCGCACAGATACGCAGTATTTT
CASSPDTRTDTQYF
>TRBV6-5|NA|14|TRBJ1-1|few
TGTGCCAGCAGCCGCAAACAGGCGAACACTGAAGCTTTCTTT
CASSRKQANTEAFF
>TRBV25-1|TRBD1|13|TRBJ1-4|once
TGTGCCAGCAGTGGGACCACAGGGGAAGGACTGTTTTTT
CASSGTTGEGLFF
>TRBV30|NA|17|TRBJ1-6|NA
TGTGCCTGGAAGAGACCCCGGGTGGCAGGGGAGTCGGCACCCCTCCACTTT
CAWKRPRVAGESAPLHF
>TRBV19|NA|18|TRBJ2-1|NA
TGTGCCAGTAGTAACGTGGGGCGTTTCGCCGGGCCCGACAATGAGCAGTTCTTC
CASSNVGRFAGPDNEQFF
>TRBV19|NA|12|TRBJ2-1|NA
TGTGCCAGTAGTGCTGATAGCAATGAGCAGTTCTTC
CASSADSNEQFF
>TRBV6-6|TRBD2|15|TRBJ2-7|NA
TGTGCCAGCAGTTACGGGCTAGCGGGGGGGCTCGAGCAGTACTTC
CASSYGLAGGLEQYF
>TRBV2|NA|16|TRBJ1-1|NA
TGTGCCAGCAGTTCCCCCCGATTTACAGTGAACACTGAAGCTTTCTTT
CASSSPRFTVNTEAFF
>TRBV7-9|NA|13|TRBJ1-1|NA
TGTGCCAGCAGCCTAGACTCAAACACTGAAGCTTTCTTT
CASSLDSNTEAFF
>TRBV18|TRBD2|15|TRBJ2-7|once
TGTGCCAGCTCACCAATGGCGGGGGGGCCGGTTGAGCAGTACTTC
CASSPMAGGPVEQYF
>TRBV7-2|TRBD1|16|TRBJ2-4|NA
TGTGCCAGCAGCTCTCGAGGGACAGCCTTCCGGGACATTCAGTACTTC
CASSSRGTAFRDIQYF
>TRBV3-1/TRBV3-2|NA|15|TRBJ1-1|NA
TGTGCCAGCAGCCCGGATTGGGGGGGGACCACTGAAGCTTTCTTT
CASSPDWGGTTEAFF
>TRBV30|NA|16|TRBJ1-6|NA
TGTGCCTGGAGGTTTAGAGGGCAGGAGGAGAATTCACCCCTCCACTTT
CAWRFRGQEENSPLHF
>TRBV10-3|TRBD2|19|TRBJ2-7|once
TGTGCCATCAGTGCCCCCGGGACTAGCGGGGGGATTCGCTCCTACGAGCAGTACTTC
CAISAPGTSGGIRSYEQYF
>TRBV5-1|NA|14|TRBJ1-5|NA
TGCGCCAGCAGCTTGGATGGGGGGGAGCAGCCCCAGCATTTT
CASSLDGGEQPQHF
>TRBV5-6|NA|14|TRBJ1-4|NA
TGTGCCAGCAGCTTTTTTCAGGGTGGGGAAAAACTGTTTTTT
CASSFFQGGEKLFF
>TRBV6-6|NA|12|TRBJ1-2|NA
TGTGCCAGCAGTTCCAGTCTTTATGGCTACACCTTC
CASSSSLYGYTF
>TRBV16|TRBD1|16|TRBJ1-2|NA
TGTGCCAGCAGCCAATTTTCCGGGACAGGGAGCTATGGCTACACCTTC
CASSQFSGTGSYGYTF
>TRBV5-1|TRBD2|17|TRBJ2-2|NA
TGCGCCAGCAGCTTAGTAGCGGGGGGCAAAACGACCGGGGAGCTGTTTTTT
CASSLVAGGKTTGELFF
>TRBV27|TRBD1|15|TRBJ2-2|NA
TGTGCCAGCAGCCCCAGGGGGCCTCGCATCGGGGAGCTGTTTTTT
CASSPRGPRIGELFF
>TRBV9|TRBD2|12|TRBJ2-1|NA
TGTGCCACCTCCGGGACTACCAATGAGCAGTTCTTC
CATSGTTNEQFF
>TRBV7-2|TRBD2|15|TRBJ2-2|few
TGTGCCAGCAGCGGCGGGGGGGCGAGCACCGGGGAGCTGTTTTTT
CASSGGGASTGELFF
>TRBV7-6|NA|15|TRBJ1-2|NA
TGTGCCAGCAGCTTAGGCGGCGAACGGGACTATGGCTACACCTTC
CASSLGGERDYGYTF
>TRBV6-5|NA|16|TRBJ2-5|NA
TGTGCCAGCAGTTACTCGAAGTACCCAGGTTTAGAGACCCAGTACTTC
CASSYSKYPGLETQYF
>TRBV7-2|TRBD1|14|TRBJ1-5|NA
TGTGCCAGCAGCTTGGGGACAGGGGTTCAGCCCCAGCATTTT
CASSLGTGVQPQHF
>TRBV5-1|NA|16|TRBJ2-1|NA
TGCGCCAGCAGCTTGGGTGAGCCTGGCGGGTACAATGAGCAGTTCTTC
CASSLGEPGGYNEQFF
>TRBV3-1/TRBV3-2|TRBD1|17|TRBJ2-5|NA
TGTGCCAGCAGCCAGGCCTCCGGGACAGGGGGACGAGAGACCCAGTACTTC
CASSQASGTGGRETQYF
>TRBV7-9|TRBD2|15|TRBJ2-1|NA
TGTGCCAGCAGCTTAGGACGGGGGGGCCGCAATGAGCAGTTCTTC
CASSLGRGGRNEQFF
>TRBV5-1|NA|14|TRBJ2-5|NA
TGCGCCAGCAGCGGCGGACAGCCCCAAGAGACCCAGTACTTC
CASSGGQPQETQYF
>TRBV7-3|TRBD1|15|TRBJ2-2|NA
TGTGCCAGCAGCATAACAGGGGGTGGCACCGGGGAGCTGTTTTTT
CASSITGGGTGELFF
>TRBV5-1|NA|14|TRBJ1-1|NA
TGCGCCAGCAGCTTGGATCCAGGTAACACTGAAGCTTTCTTT
CASSLDPGNTEAFF
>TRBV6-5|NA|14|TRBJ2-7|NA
TGTGCCAGCAGTCCAGTCAGGGTAAGGGACGAGCAGTACTTC
CASSPVRVRDEQYF
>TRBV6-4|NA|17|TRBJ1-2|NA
TGTGCCAGCAGTGACGAAGGACAACAAAGGAAAGGGTCTGGCTACACCTTC
CASSDEGQQRKGSGYTF
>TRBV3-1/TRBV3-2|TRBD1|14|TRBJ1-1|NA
TGTGCCAGCAGCTCCGCCGGGACAGACAGGGGAGCTTTCTTT
CASSSAGTDRGAFF
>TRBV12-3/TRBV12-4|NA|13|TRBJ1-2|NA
TGTGCCAGCAGTTTAGGGGGCGACTATGGCTACACCTTC
CASSLGGDYGYTF
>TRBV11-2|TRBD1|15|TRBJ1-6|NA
TGTGCCAGCAGCTCTTTACAGGGGAATAATTCACCCCTCCACTTT
CASSSLQGNNSPLHF
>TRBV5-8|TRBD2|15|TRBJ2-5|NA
TGTGCCAGCAGCCGGACTAGCGGAAACCAAGAGACCCAGTACTTC
CASSRTSGNQETQYF
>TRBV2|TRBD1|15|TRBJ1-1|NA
TGTGCCAGCACCCTCCTGGGGACAGGGGGGGCTGAAGCTTTCTTT
CASTLLGTGGAEAFF
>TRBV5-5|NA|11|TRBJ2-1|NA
TGTGCCAGCAGCAGCTTTAATGAGCAGTTCTTC
CASSSFNEQFF
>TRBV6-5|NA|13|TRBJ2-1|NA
TGTGCCAGCCAAAACGTCCCCCGGGATGAGCAGTTCTTC
CASQNVPRDEQFF
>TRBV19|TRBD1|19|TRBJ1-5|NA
TGTGCCAGTAGTCAGAGGGACAGGGTCCTTCTGTATAGCAATCAGCCCCAGCATTTT
CASSQRDRVLLYSNQPQHF
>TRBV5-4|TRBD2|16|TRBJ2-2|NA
TGTGCCAGCAGCCGCTTAGCGGGGGGGAACACCGGGGAGCTGTTTTTT
CASSRLAGGNTGELFF
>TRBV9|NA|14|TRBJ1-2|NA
TGTGCCAGCAGCCCTTTAACAGGGCTGGGTGGCTACACCTTC
CASSPLTGLGGYTF
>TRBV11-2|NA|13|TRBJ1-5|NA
TGTGCCAGCAGCTTAGATCGAGGGCAGCCCCAGCATTTT
CASSLDRGQPQHF
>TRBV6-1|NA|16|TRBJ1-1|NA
TGTGCCAGCAGTGAAGTTCCAGGGGCCCGGGGCACTGAAGCTTTCTTT
CASSEVPGARGTEAFF
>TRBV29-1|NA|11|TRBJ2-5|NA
TGCAGCGTTGAGGGAGGCGAGACCCAGTACTTC
CSVEGGETQYF
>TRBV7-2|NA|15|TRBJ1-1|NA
TGTGCCAGCAGCCCACGAGTAGGGAGGAACACTGAAGCTTTCTTT
CASSPRVGRNTEAFF
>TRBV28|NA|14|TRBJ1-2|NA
TGTGCCAGCAGTTTGTTGAGACAGGCCTATGGCTACACCTTC
CASSLLRQAYGYTF
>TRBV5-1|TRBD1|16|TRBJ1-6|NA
TGCGCCAGCAGCTTGGGGCAGGGGGCGAAGAATTCACCCCTCCACTTT
CASSLGQGAKNSPLHF
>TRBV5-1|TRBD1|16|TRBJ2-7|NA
TGCGCCAGCAGCAAGGGGACAGCTTCCTCTACCTACGAGCAGTACTTC
CASSKGTASSTYEQYF
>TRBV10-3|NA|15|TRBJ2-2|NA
TGTGCCATCAAGATCGGGGGGCGCAACACCGGGGAGCTGTTTTTT
CAIKIGGRNTGELFF
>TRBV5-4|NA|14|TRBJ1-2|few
TGTGCCAGCAGCCCCGACGGCCCAGGAAATGGCTACACCTTC
CASSPDGPGNGYTF
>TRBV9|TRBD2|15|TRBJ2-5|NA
TGTGCCAGCAGCGCTAGCGGGGGCCTTCGGGAGACCCAGTACTTC
CASSASGGLRETQYF
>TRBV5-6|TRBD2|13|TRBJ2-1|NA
TGTGCCAGCAGCTTGAGCGGGGGAGGGGAGCAGTTCTTC
CASSLSGGGEQFF